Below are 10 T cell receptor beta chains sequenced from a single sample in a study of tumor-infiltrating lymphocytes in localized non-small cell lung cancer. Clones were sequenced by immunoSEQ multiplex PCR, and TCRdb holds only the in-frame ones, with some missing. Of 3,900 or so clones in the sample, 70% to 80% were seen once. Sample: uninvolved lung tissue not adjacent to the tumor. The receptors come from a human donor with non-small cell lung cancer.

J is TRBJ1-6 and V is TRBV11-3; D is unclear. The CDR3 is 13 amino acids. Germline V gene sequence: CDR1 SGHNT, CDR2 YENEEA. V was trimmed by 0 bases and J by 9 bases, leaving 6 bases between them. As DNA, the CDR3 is TGTGCCAGCAGCTTAGAAGAGAGTTCACCCCTCCACTTT. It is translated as CASSLEESSPLHF.

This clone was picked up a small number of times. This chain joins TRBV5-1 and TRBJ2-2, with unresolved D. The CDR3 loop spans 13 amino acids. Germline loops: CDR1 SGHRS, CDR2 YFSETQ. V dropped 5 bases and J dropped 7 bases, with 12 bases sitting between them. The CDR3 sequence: CASRGPEDGELFF. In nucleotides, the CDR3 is TGCGCCAGCAGGGGCCCCGAGGACGGGGAGCTGTTTTTT. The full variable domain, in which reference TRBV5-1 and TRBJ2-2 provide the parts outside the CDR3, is KAGVTQTPRYLIKTRGQQVTLSCSPISGHRSVSWYQQTPGQGLQFLFEYFSETQRNKGNFPGRFSGRQFSNSRSEMNVSTLELGDSALYLCASRGPEDGELFFGEGSRLTVL.

The CDR3 loop reads CASSYQPDSYNSPLHF. CDR3 nucleotide sequence: TGTGCCAGCAGTTACCAACCGGACTCTTATAATTCACCCCTCCACTTT. The rearrangement joins TRBV6-5 to TRBJ1-6; no reliable D call. The CDR3 loop spans 16 amino acids. Trimming cost V 2 bases and J 4 bases, with 12 bases left between them. Germline V gene sequence: CDR1 MNHEY, CDR2 SVGAGI.

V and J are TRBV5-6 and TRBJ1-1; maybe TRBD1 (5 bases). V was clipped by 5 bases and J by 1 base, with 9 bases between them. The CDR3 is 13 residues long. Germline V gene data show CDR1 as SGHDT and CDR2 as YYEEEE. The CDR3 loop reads CASRGTRNTEAFF. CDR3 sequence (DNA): TGTGCCAGCAGGGGGACTAGGAACACTGAAGCTTTCTTT. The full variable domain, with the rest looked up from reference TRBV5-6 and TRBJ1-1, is DAGVTQSPTHLIKTRGQQVTLRCSPKSGHDTVSWYQQALGQGPQFIFQYYEEEERQRGNFPDRFSGHQFPNYSSELNVNALLLGDSALYLCASRGTRNTEAFFGQGTRLTVV.

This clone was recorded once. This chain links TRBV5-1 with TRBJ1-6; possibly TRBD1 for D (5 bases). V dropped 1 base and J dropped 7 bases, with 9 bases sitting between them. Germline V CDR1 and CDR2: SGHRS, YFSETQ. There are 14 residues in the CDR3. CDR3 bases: TGCGCCAGCAGCTTGACAGGTGACAATTCACCCCTCCACTTT. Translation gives CASSLTGDNSPLHF.

CDR3 sequence (DNA): TGTGCCAGCAGTTTAGGTCTGGGGGCCACGAACACTGAAGCTTTCTTT. It translates to CASSLGLGATNTEAFF. The chain carries TRBV27 and TRBJ1-1, with a possible D match to TRBD1 (6 bases). Germline V gene data show CDR1 as MNHEY and CDR2 as SMNVEV (reference sequence). V dropped 2 bases and J dropped 1 base, with 14 bases sitting between them. The CDR3 extends over 16 amino acids.

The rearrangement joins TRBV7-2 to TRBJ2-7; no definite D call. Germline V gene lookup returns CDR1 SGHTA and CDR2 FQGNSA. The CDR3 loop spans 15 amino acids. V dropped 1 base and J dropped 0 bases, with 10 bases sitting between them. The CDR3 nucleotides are TGTGCCAGCAGCTTAGGCCAGCCGGGCTCCTACGAGCAGTACTTC. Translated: CASSLGQPGSYEQYF.

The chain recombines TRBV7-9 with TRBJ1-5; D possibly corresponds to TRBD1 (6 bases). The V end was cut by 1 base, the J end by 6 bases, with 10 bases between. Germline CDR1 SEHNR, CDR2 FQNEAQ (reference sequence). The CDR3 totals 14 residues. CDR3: CASSLDRESQPQHF. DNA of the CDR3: TGTGCCAGCAGCTTAGACAGGGAAAGTCAGCCCCAGCATTTT.

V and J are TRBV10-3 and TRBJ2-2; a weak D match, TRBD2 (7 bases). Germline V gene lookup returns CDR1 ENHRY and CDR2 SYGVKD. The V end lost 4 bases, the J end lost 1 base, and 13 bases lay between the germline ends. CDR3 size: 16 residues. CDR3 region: CAISGAGAMNTGELFF. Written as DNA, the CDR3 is TGTGCCATCAGTGGGGCGGGGGCGATGAACACCGGGGAGCTGTTTTTT.

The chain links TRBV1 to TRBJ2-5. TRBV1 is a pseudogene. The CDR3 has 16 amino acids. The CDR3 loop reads CTSSQVSVGPKETQYF. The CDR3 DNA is TGCACCAGCAGCCAAGTCAGCGTGGGACCGAAAGAGACCCAGTACTTC.